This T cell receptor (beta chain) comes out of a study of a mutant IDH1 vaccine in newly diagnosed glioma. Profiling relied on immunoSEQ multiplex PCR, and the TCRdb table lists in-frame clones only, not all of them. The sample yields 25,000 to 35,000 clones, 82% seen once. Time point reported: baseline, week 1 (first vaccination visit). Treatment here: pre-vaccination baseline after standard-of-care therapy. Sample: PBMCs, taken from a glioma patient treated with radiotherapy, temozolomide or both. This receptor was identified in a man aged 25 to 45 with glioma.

As DNA, the CDR3 is TGTGCCAGCTCACCCCCCAACCGGTGGCAGGCACACACTGAAGCTTTCTTT. Amino acid sequence: CASSPPNRWQAHTEAFF. V usage is TRBV18 and J usage is TRBJ1-1; D not certain. This CDR3 spans 17 amino acids. Germline V gene lookup returns CDR1 KGHSH and CDR2 LQKENI. V was pared by 3 bases and J by 3 bases, with 20 bases between. Full variable domain (missing parts from reference TRBV18 and TRBJ1-1): NAGVMQNPRHLVRRRGQEARLRCSPMKGHSHVYWYRQLPEEGLKFMVYLQKENIIDESGMPKERFSAEFPKEGPSILRIQQVVRGDSAAYFCASSPPNRWQAHTEAFFGQGTRLTVV.